This T cell receptor beta chain is from a study of blood T cell repertoires in COVID-19. Study summary: Samples came from the United States, Italy and Spain, spanning acute and convalescent COVID-19. The analysed material was cDNA or gDNA that came from T cells, B-cell-depleted T cells, or PBMCs.

V shed 0 bases and J shed 6 bases, with 14 bases lying between them. CDR3 length equals 15 residues. Germline values: CDR1 SGHDN, CDR2 FVKESK. Sequencing used immunoSEQ multiplex PCR; TCRdb keeps in-frame clones, though not all of them. The data contain fewer than 95,000 clones, roughly 88% of them singletons. This clone was counted a few times. The clonotype was recovered from a middle-aged man with active or convalescent COVID-19. The chain uses TRBV14 and TRBJ1-1; no reliable D call. The sample consisted of peripheral blood. CDR3 DNA: TGTGCCAGCAGCCAAGATAAATTGGTAGTCTCTGAAGCTTTCTTT. This encodes CASSQDKLVVSEAFF.